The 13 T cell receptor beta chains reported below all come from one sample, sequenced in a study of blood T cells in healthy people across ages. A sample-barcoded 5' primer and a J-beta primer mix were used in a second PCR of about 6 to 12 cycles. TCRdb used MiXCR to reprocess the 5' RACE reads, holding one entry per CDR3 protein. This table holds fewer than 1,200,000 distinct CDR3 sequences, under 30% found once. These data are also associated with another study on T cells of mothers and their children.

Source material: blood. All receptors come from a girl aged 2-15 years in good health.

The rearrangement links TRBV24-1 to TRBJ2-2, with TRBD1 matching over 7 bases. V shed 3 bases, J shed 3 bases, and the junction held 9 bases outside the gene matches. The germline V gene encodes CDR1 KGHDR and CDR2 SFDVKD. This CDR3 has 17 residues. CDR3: CATSDRTGWGDTGELFF. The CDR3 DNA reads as TGTGCCACCAGTGATCGGACAGGATGGGGAGACACCGGGGAGCTGTTTTTT.

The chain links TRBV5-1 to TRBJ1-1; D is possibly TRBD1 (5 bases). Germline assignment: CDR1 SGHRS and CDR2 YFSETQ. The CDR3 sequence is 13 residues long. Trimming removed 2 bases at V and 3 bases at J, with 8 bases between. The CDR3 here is CASSFGTDTEAFF. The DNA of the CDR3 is TGCGCCAGCAGCTTCGGGACGGACACTGAAGCTTTCTTT.

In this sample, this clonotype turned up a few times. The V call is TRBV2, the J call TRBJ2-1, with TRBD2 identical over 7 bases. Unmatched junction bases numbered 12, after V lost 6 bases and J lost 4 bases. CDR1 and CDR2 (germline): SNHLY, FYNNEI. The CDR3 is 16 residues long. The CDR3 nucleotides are TGTGCCAGCAGCCCCGTGGAACTAGCGATGTACAATGAGCAGTTCTTC. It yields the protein CASSPVELAMYNEQFF.

The DNA for the CDR3 is TGTGCCAGCAGTCCAACTAGCTATGAGCAGTTCTTC. Protein: CASSPTSYEQFF. V and J are TRBV12-3 or TRBV12-4 and TRBJ2-1, with D possibly TRBD2 on 6 matching bases. The CDR3 loop spans 12 amino acids. With 5 bases removed from V and 8 bases from J, the gap between germline ends came to 10 bases.

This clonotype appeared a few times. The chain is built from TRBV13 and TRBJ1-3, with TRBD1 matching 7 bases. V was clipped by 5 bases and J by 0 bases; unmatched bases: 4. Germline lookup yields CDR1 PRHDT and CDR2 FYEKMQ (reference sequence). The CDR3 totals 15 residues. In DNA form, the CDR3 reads TGTGCCAGCAGCCAGGGGGAGGTCTCTGGAAACACCATATATTTT. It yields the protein CASSQGEVSGNTIYF.

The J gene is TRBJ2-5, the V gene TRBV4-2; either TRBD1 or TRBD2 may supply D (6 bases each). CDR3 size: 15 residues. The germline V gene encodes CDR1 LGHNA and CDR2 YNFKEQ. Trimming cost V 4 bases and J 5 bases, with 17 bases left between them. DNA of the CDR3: TGTGCCAGCAGCCCTAAAACGGGGGCCGGTGAGACCCAGTACTTC. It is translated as CASSPKTGAGETQYF.

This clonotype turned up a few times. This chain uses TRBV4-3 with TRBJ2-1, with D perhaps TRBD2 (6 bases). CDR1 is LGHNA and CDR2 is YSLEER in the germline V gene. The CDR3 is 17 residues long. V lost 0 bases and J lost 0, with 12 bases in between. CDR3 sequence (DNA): TGCGCCAGCAGCCAAGATATGGCGGGGAGCTCCTACAATGAGCAGTTCTTC. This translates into CASSQDMAGSSYNEQFF.

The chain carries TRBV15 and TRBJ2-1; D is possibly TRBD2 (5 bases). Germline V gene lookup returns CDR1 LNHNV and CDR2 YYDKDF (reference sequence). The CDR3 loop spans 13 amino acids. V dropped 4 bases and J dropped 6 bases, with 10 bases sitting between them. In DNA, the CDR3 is TGTGCCACCAGCATGGTGCGGGTCAATGAGCAGTTCTTC. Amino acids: CATSMVRVNEQFF.

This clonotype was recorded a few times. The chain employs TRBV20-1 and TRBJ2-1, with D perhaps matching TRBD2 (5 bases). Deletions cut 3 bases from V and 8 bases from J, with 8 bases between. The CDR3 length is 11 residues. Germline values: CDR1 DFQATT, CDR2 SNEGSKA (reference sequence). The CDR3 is CSASEGHEQFF. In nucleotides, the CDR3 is TGCAGTGCTAGTGAGGGCCATGAGCAGTTCTTC.

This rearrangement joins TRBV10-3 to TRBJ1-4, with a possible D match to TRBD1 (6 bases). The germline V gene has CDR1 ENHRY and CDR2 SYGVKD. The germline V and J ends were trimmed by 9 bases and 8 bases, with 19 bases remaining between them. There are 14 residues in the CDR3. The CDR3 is CAISREDSTEKLFF. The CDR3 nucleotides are TGTGCCATTAGCCGAGAGGACAGTACCGAAAAACTGTTTTTT.

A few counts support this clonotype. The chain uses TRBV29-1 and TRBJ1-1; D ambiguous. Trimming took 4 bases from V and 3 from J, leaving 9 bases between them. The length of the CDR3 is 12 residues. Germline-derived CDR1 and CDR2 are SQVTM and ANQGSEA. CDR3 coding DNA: TGCAGCGTTGTAGGGAGGGACACTGAAGCTTTCTTT. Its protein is CSVVGRDTEAFF.

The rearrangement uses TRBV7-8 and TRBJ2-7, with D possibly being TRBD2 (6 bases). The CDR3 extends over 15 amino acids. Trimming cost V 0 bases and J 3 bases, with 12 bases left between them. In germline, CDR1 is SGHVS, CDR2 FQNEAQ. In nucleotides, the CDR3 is TGTGCCAGCAGCTTAGCGTCGGGGGAGGTCTACGAGCAGTACTTC. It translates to CASSLASGEVYEQYF.

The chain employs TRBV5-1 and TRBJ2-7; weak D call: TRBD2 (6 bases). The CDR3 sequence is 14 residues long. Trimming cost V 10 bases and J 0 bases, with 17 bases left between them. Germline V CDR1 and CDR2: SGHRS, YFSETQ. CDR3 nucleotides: TGCGCCTCCCAGTGGGGACTTTCCTCCTACGAGCAGTACTTC. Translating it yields CASQWGLSSYEQYF.